This T cell receptor beta chain was obtained from a study of blood T cells in healthy people across ages. General study findings and limits: Without sorted subsets, naive and antigen-experienced compartments could not be conclusively compared. Estimates drawn from one million T cells were deemed to understate diversity.

Alongside a J-beta primer mix, a sample-barcoded 5' primer served in a second PCR lasting about 6 to 12 cycles. All cDNA molecules were each tagged by a template-switch adaptor with 12 random nucleotides. Any given sample supplied a minimum of 2.5 million CDR3-containing paired-end reads. TCRdb reprocessed the 5' RACE reads via MiXCR and lists one record per CDR3 protein. This table holds 650,000 to 1,000,000 distinct CDR3 sequences, 35% to 40% found once. In the case of this clonotype: Its antigen is not known.

Between the trimmed V and J ends, which lost 2 bases and 6 bases, there was a span of 8 bases. The CDR3 extends over 14 amino acids. Per germline, CDR1 SGHTA and CDR2 FQGNSA. The V gene is TRBV7-2, the J gene TRBJ1-6; D not resolved. The specimen was blood. The clonotype comes from a man between 18 and 35 years old in good health. In nucleotides, the CDR3 is TGTGCCAGCAGCTTAAGGGCCACTAATTCACCCCTCCACTTT. It codes for CASSLRATNSPLHF.